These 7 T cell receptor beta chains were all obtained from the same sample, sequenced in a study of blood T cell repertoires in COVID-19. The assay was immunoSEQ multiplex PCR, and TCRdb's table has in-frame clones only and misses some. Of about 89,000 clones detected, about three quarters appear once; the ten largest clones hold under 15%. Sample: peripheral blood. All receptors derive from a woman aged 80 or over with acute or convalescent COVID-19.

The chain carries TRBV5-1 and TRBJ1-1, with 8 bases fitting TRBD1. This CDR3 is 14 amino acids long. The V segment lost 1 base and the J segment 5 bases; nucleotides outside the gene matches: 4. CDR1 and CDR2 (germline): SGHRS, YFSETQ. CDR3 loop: CASSLYGQGTEAFF. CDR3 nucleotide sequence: TGCGCCAGCAGCTTGTATGGACAGGGAACTGAAGCTTTCTTT.

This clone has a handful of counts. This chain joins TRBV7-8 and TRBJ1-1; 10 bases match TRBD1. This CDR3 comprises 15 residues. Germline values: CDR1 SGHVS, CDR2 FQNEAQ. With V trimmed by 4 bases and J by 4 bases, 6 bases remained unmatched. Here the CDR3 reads CASSSQGTGVTEAFF. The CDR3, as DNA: TGTGCCAGCAGCTCGCAGGGGACAGGGGTCACTGAAGCTTTCTTT.

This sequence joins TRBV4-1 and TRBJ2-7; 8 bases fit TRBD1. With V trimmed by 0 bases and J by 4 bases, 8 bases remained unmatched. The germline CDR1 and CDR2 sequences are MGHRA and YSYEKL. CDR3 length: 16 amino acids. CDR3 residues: CASSQDHHRGYYEQYF. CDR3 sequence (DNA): TGCGCCAGCAGCCAAGACCATCACAGGGGGTATTACGAGCAGTACTTC.

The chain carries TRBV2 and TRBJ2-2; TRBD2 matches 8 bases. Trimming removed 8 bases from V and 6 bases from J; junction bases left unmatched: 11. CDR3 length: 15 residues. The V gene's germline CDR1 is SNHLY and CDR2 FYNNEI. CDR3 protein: CASRGPGGKAGELFF. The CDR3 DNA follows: TGTGCCAGCCGCGGGCCGGGAGGGAAGGCCGGGGAGCTGTTTTTT.

The CDR3 nucleotides read TGTGCCAGCAGCTACTACAGGGGGAACACTGAAGCTTTCTTT. The encoded protein is CASSYYRGNTEAFF. V is TRBV13 and J is TRBJ1-1; TRBD1 matches at 7 bases. V gave up 4 bases and J gave up 1 base; unmatched junction bases: 3. Germline CDR1 reads PRHDT; CDR2 reads FYEKMQ (reference sequence). This CDR3 comprises 14 residues.

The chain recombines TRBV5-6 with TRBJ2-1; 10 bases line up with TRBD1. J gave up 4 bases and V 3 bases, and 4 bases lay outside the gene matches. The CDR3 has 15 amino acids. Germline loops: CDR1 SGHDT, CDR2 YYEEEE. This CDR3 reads CASSWTGGGYNEQFF. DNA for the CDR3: TGTGCCAGCAGCTGGACAGGGGGAGGATACAATGAGCAGTTCTTC.

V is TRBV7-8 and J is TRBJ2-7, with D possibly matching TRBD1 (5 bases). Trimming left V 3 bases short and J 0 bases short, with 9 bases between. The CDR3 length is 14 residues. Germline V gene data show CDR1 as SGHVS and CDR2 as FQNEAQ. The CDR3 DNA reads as TGTGCCAGCAGCTTCTGGACACTCTCCTACGAGCAGTACTTC. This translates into CASSFWTLSYEQYF.